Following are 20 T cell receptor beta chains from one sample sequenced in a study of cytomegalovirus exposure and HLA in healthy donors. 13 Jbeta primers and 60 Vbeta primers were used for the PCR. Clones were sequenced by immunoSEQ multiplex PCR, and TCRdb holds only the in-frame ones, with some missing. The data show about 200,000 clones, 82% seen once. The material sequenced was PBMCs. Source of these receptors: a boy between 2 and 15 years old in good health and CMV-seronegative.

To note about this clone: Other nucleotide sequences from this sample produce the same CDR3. As DNA, the CDR3 is TGCGCCAGCAGCTTAAGCCCCTACGAGCAGTACTTC. This codes for CASSLSPYEQYF. The chain employs TRBV5-1 and TRBJ2-7; D remains ambiguous. This CDR3 is built from 12 residues. Germline V gives CDR1 SGHRS, CDR2 YFSETQ. The germline V and J ends were trimmed by 2 bases and 2 bases, with 5 bases remaining between them.

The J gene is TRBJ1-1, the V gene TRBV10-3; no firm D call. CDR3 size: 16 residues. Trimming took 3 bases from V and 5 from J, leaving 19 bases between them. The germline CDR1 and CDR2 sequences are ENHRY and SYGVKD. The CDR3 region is CAISDVLLRVRTEAFF. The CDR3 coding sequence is TGTGCCATCAGTGATGTACTCTTGAGGGTGCGGACTGAAGCTTTCTTT.

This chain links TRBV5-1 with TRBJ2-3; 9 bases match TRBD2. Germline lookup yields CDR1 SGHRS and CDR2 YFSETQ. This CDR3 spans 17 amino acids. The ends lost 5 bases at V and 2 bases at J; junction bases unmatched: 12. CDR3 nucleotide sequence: TGCGCCAGCAGTCAACCACGAGCGGGGGGTCCCACAGATACGCAGTATTTT. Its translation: CASSQPRAGGPTDTQYF. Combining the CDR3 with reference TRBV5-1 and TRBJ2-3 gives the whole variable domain KAGVTQTPRYLIKTRGQQVTLSCSPISGHRSVSWYQQTPGQGLQFLFEYFSETQRNKGNFPGRFSGRQFSNSRSEMNVSTLELGDSALYLCASSQPRAGGPTDTQYFGPGTRLTVL.

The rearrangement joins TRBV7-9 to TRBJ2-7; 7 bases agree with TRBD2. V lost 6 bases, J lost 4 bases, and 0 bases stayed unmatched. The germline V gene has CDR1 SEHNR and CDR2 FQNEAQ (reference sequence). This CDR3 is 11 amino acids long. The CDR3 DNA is TGTGCCAGCAGGGGGGGGTACGAGCAGTACTTC. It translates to CASRGGYEQYF.

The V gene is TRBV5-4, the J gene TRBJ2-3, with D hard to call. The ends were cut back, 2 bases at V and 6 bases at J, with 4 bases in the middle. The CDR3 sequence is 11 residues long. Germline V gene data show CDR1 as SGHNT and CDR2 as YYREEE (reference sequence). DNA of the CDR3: TGTGCCAGCAGCTTAACTGATACGCAGTATTTT. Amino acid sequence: CASSLTDTQYF.

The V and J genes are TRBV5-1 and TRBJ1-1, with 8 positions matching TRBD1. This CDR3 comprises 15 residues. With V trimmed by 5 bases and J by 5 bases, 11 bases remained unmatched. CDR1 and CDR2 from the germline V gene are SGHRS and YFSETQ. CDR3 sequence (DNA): TGCGCCAGCAGTAGCTGGGACAGGATTGATACTGAAGCTTTCTTT. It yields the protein CASSSWDRIDTEAFF. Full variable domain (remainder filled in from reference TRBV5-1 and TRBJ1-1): KAGVTQTPRYLIKTRGQQVTLSCSPISGHRSVSWYQQTPGQGLQFLFEYFSETQRNKGNFPGRFSGRQFSNSRSEMNVSTLELGDSALYLCASSSWDRIDTEAFFGQGTRLTVV.

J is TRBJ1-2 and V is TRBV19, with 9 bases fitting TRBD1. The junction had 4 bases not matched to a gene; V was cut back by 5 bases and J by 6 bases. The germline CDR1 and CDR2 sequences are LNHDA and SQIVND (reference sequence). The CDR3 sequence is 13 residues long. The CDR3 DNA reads TGTGCCAGTAGTGCTTGGGACAGGGATGGCTACACCTTC. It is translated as CASSAWDRDGYTF. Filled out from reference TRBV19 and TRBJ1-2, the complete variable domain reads DGGITQSPKYLFRKEGQNVTLSCEQNLNHDAMYWYRQDPGQGLRLIYYSQIVNDFQKGDIAEGYSVSREKKESFPLTVTSAQKNPTAFYLCASSAWDRDGYTFGSGTRLTVV.

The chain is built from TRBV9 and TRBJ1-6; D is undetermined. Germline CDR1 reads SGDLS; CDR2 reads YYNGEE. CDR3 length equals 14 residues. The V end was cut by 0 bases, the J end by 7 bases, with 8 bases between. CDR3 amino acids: CASSVEGGNSPLHF. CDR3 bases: TGTGCCAGCAGCGTAGAAGGAGGAAATTCACCCCTCCACTTT.

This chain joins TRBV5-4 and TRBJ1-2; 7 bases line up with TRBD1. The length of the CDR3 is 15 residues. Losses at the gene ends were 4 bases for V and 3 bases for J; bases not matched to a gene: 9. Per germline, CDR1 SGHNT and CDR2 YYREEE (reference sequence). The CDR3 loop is CASSKGQGVDYGYTF. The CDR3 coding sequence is TGTGCCAGCAGCAAGGGGCAGGGGGTGGACTATGGCTACACCTTC.

The CDR3 sequence is CAISAGPSNYEQYF. The DNA for the CDR3 is TGTGCCATCAGCGCGGGACCGTCTAACTACGAGCAGTACTTC. J is TRBJ2-7 and V is TRBV10-3; D might be TRBD2 (6 bases). V was trimmed by 6 bases and J by 3 bases, leaving 15 bases between them. The CDR3 covers 14 residues. CDR1 and CDR2 (germline): ENHRY, SYGVKD.

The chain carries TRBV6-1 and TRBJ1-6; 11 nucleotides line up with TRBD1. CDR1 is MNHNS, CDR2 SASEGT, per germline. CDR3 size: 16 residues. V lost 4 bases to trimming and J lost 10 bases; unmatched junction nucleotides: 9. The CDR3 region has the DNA TGTGCCAGCAGTGGGACAGGGGGCTTATTAGGATCACCCCTCCACTTT. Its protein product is CASSGTGGLLGSPLHF.

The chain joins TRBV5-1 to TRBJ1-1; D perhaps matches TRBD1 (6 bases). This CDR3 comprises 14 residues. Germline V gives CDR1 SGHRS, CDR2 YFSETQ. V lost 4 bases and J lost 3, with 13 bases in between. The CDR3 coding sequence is TGCGCCAGCAGCCTTCAGGGGAGAGACACTGAAGCTTTCTTT. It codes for CASSLQGRDTEAFF.

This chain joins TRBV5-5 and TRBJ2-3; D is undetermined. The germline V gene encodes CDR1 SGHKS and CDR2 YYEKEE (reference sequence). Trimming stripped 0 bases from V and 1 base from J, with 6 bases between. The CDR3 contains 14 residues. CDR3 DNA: TGTGCCAGCAGCTTGGGTTCGGGCACAGATACGCAGTATTTT. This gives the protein CASSLGSGTDTQYF.

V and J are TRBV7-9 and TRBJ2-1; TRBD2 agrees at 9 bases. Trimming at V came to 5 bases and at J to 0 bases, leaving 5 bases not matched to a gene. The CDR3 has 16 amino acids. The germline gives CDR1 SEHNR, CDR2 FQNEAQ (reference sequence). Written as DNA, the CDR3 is TGTGCCAGCAGCCCTAGCGGGACAAGCTCCTACAATGAGCAGTTCTTC. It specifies CASSPSGTSSYNEQFF.

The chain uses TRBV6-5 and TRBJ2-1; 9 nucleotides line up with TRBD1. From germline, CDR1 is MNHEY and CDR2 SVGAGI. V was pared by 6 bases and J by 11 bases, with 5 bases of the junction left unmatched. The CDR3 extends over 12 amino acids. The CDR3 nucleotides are TGTGCCAGCAGGCGTACAGGGGGCAAGCAGTTCTTC. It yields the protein CASRRTGGKQFF.

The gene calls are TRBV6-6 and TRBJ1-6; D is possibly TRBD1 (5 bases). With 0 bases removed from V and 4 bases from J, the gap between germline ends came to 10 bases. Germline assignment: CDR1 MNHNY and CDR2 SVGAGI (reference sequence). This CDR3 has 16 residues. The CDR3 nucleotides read TGTGCCAGCAGTTACTCCCCAAGGGGATATAATTCACCCCTCCACTTT. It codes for CASSYSPRGYNSPLHF.

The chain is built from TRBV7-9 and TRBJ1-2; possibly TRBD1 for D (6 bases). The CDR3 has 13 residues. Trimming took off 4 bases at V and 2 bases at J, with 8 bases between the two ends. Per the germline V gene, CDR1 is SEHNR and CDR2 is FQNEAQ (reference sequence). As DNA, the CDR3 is TGTGCCAGCAGCTCAGGACAGAACTATGGCTACACCTTC. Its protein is CASSSGQNYGYTF.

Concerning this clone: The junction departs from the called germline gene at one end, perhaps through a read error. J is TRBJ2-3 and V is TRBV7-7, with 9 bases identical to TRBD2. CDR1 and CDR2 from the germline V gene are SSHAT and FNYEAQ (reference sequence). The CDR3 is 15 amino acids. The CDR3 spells CASSLDGGGADTQYF. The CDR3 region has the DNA TGTGCTAGCAGCTTAGACGGCGGGGGGGCAGATACGCAGTATTTT.

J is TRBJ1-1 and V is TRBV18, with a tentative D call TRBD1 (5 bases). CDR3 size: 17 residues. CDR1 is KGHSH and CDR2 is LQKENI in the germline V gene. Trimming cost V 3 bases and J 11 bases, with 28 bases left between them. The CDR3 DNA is TGTGCCAGCTCACCGCTGCGGGGCTCGCCTGGGGTGCGGGGTGCTTTCTTT. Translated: CASSPLRGSPGVRGAFF.

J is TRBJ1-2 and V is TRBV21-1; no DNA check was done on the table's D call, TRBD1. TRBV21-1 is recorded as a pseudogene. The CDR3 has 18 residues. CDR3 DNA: TGTGCCAGCAGCAAACCGGGACAGGGGACCCAAAACCCCTATGGCTACACCTTC. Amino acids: CASSKPGQGTQNPYGYTF.